Listed here are 24 T cell receptor beta chains from one sample, sequenced in a study of cytotoxic CD8 clonotypes in ibrutinib-treated CLL. Repertoires were generated with immunoSEQ multiplex PCR, while TCRdb's copy carries only in-frame clones and drops some. The table lists some 350,000 clones, 67% of them singletons, with around 6.5% in the top ten. The material sequenced was PBMCs, taken after 36 months of ibrutinib treatment. The receptors originated from a human donor with chronic lymphocytic leukemia.

The genes are TRBV5-1 and TRBJ2-7, with D unresolved. Germline-derived CDR1 and CDR2 are SGHRS and YFSETQ. V was pared by 2 bases and J by 0 bases, with 12 bases between. The CDR3 extends over 15 amino acids. CDR3 protein: CASSFRAASSYEQYF. CDR3 sequence (DNA): TGCGCCAGCAGCTTTCGGGCCGCCTCCTCCTACGAGCAGTACTTC.

This chain connects TRBV18 to TRBJ2-2, with no clear D. The ends were cut back, 1 base at V and 4 bases at J, with 10 bases in the middle. The CDR3 length is 15 residues. The germline V gene encodes CDR1 KGHSH and CDR2 LQKENI. CDR3 loop: CASSPHSDGTGELFF. CDR3 in DNA: TGTGCCAGCTCACCACACAGCGATGGCACCGGGGAGCTGTTTTTT.

This clone was detected only a few times. The chain employs TRBV11-2 and TRBJ1-1; no clear D. Germline V gene data show CDR1 as SGHAT and CDR2 as FQNNGV. V was trimmed by 3 bases and J by 10 bases, leaving 15 bases between them. The CDR3 runs 13 residues. The CDR3 here is CASSFPTSLRAFF. CDR3 DNA: TGTGCCAGCAGCTTCCCGACAAGCCTTAGAGCTTTCTTT.

J is TRBJ2-1 and V is TRBV11-2; D gene unclear. Germline CDR1 SGHAT, CDR2 FQNNGV. The CDR3 is 12 amino acids. The V gene lost 1 base and the J gene lost 5 bases, with 3 bases spanning the gap. CDR3 bases: TGTGCCAGCAGCTTAGTCCACAATGAGCAGTTCTTC. It specifies CASSLVHNEQFF.

The chain is built from TRBV10-3 and TRBJ2-5; 10 bases line up with TRBD1. CDR1 is ENHRY, CDR2 SYGVKD, per germline. V lost 0 bases to trimming and J lost 3 bases; unmatched junction nucleotides: 4. The length of the CDR3 is 16 residues. The CDR3 is CAISESWTGGEETQYF. The CDR3 nucleotides read TGTGCCATCAGTGAGTCGTGGACAGGGGGTGAAGAGACCCAGTACTTC.

The gene calls are TRBV5-1 and TRBJ1-6, with D uncertain. V was cut by 7 bases and J by 9 bases, with 17 bases left in between. The germline CDR1 and CDR2 sequences are SGHRS and YFSETQ. CDR3 size: 14 residues. CDR3 nucleotides: TGCGCCAGCTCTCCTTCGGACCGGGGTTCACCCCTCCACTTT. Protein sequence: CASSPSDRGSPLHF.

The V call is TRBV2, the J call TRBJ2-7, with TRBD1 matching over 10 bases. The germline V gene encodes CDR1 SNHLY and CDR2 FYNNEI. V lost 3 bases, J lost 4 bases, and 3 bases stayed unmatched. This CDR3 is built from 14 residues. Here the CDR3 reads CASSDDRGRYEQYF. The CDR3 region has the DNA TGTGCCAGCAGTGACGACAGGGGGCGATACGAGCAGTACTTC.

The rearrangement uses TRBV29-1 and TRBJ2-7; TRBD1 matches at 7 bases. Trimming at V came to 5 bases and at J to 6 bases, leaving 10 bases not matched to a gene. Germline CDR1 is SQVTM and CDR2 is ANQGSEA. The CDR3 contains 13 residues. Written as DNA, the CDR3 is TGCAGCGTTATCGGGACAGCACGGGTCGAGCAGTACTTC. Translating gives CSVIGTARVEQYF.

This clone was counted once. CDR3 DNA: TGTGCCAGCAGTTTCGAAGGCAGGAGGATTGTCGGGGAGCTGTTTTTT. Amino acids: CASSFEGRRIVGELFF. This chain links TRBV27 with TRBJ2-2, with TRBD2 as a possible D gene (5 bases). Germline CDR1 and CDR2: MNHEY and SMNVEV (reference sequence). Trimming cost V 3 bases and J 7 bases, with 18 bases left between them. This CDR3 spans 16 amino acids.

The chain uses TRBV18 and TRBJ2-1; 8 bases fit TRBD2. Germline assignment: CDR1 KGHSH and CDR2 LQKENI. This CDR3 is built from 18 residues. The V and J ends lost 1 base and 8 bases, in that order; junction bases with no gene match: 16. The CDR3 loop reads CASSPRNLQLAATHEQFF. CDR3 bases: TGTGCCAGCTCACCACGGAACCTGCAACTAGCGGCAACGCATGAGCAGTTCTTC.

V and J are TRBV14 and TRBJ2-7, with TRBD2 matching over 13 bases. There are 16 residues in the CDR3. Germline CDR1 SGHDN, CDR2 FVKESK. V lost 0 bases to trimming and J lost 4 bases; unmatched junction nucleotides: 3. CDR3 sequence: CASSQEGLAGQYEQYF. DNA for the CDR3: TGTGCCAGCAGCCAAGAGGGACTAGCGGGACAGTACGAGCAGTACTTC.

The chain joins TRBV4-1 to TRBJ1-1, with D unclear. This CDR3 has 12 amino acids. From germline, CDR1 is MGHRA and CDR2 YSYEKL. The V end lost 0 bases, the J end lost 9 bases, and 8 bases lay between the germline ends. CDR3 residues: CASSQDMRKAFF. DNA for the CDR3: TGCGCCAGCAGCCAAGACATGAGGAAAGCTTTCTTT.

The rearrangement joins TRBV11-2 to TRBJ1-3; D gene unclear. Germline CDR1 reads SGHAT; CDR2 reads FQNNGV. Trimming took 5 bases from V and 0 from J, leaving 17 bases between them. CDR3 length: 17 residues. CDR3 loop: CASSPMYGRDSGNTIYF. The CDR3 DNA reads TGTGCCAGCAGCCCTATGTACGGGCGAGACTCTGGAAACACCATATATTTT.

This chain joins TRBV11-2 and TRBJ2-7, with D uncertain. CDR1 SGHAT and CDR2 FQNNGV come from the germline V gene. V lost 7 bases and J lost 0, with 13 bases in between. This CDR3 is 14 amino acids long. CDR3: CASTPSESSYEQYF. The CDR3 region has the DNA TGTGCCAGCACCCCCTCAGAGAGCTCCTACGAGCAGTACTTC.

The chain carries TRBV4-1 and TRBJ2-7; maybe TRBD2 (5 bases). The CDR3 is made up of 12 amino acids. The germline gives CDR1 MGHRA, CDR2 YSYEKL. V lost 9 bases and J lost 6, with 15 bases in between. CDR3 coding DNA: TGCGCCAGTACTGGAGGAACCGGCGAGCAGTACTTC. This encodes CASTGGTGEQYF.

The chain links TRBV7-2 to TRBJ2-1; tentatively, D is TRBD2 (5 bases). Germline CDR1 is SGHTA and CDR2 is FQGNSA. The CDR3 extends over 15 amino acids. V lost 0 bases to trimming and J lost 6 bases, with 12 bases between them. CDR3 nucleotide sequence: TGTGCCAGCAGCTTAGCTAGCGACCGCGTCAATGAGCAGTTCTTC. Translating gives CASSLASDRVNEQFF.

In DNA form, the CDR3 reads TGCGCCAGCAGCTTGCTTGGCGACACAGATACGCAGTATTTT. This gives the protein CASSLLGDTDTQYF. This chain links TRBV5-1 with TRBJ2-3; D gene uncertain. Germline CDR1 and CDR2: SGHRS and YFSETQ. Trimming pared 1 base from V and 2 bases from J, leaving 8 bases between. CDR3 length: 14 residues.

The rearrangement joins TRBV5-1 to TRBJ2-2; 13 nucleotides align to TRBD2. The germline gives CDR1 SGHRS, CDR2 YFSETQ. V trimming: 9 bases; J trimming: 1 base; junction bases outside the gene matches: 6. This CDR3 spans 16 amino acids. The CDR3 coding sequence is TGCGCCACTACCGGACTAGCGGGAGTGAACACCGGGGAGCTGTTTTTT. Translated, it gives CATTGLAGVNTGELFF.

For this clone: One end of the junction varies from germline; a read error may be responsible. The chain couples TRBV13 to TRBJ1-1, with D possibly being TRBD1 (6 bases). The CDR3 spans 13 residues. Germline V lookup: CDR1 PRHDT, CDR2 FYEKMQ (reference sequence). The DNA for the CDR3 is TGTGCCAGCAGCCTAGGGGGGGACACTGAAGCTTTCTTT. This gives the protein CASSLGGDTEAFF.

V usage is TRBV4-1 and J usage is TRBJ2-7, with TRBD2 identical over 12 bases. Germline CDR1 MGHRA, CDR2 YSYEKL. J gave up 2 bases and V 4 bases, and 12 bases lay outside the gene matches. The CDR3 loop spans 18 amino acids. The CDR3 DNA reads TGCGCCAGCAGCCCGTATCCTAGGACTAGCGGGGCAGCCTACGAGCAGTACTTC. It translates to CASSPYPRTSGAAYEQYF.

The chain employs TRBV27 and TRBJ2-3; no firm D call. V was pared by 6 bases and J by 4 bases, with 8 bases between. The CDR3 contains 12 residues. Germline values: CDR1 MNHEY, CDR2 SMNVEV (reference sequence). The CDR3 coding sequence is TGTGCCAGCAGCTACGGGCCAGATACGCAGTATTTT. Translated: CASSYGPDTQYF.

This clone has more than one count but fewer than ten. The rearrangement joins TRBV7-9 to TRBJ1-1; 10 bases line up with TRBD1. V was clipped by 5 bases and J by 4 bases; unmatched bases: 7. This CDR3 region has 15 residues. CDR1 and CDR2 from the germline V gene are SEHNR and FQNEAQ (reference sequence). The CDR3 DNA reads TGTGCCAGCAGCCCCTGGGACAGGGGAAGCACTGAAGCTTTCTTT. Its translation is CASSPWDRGSTEAFF.

This clone has more than one count but fewer than ten. The V call is TRBV5-1, the J call TRBJ1-6; 11 positions agree with TRBD1. V lost 4 bases and J lost 10; bases outside the gene matches: 7. Germline CDR1 and CDR2: SGHRS and YFSETQ. The CDR3 is 15 residues long. The CDR3 DNA reads as TGCGCCAGCAGCGCTGGACAGGGGGCGACCTCACCCCTCCACTTT. Translating it yields CASSAGQGATSPLHF.

The chain links TRBV15 to TRBJ2-1; 7 bases line up with TRBD1. The CDR3 totals 15 residues. Germline V gene data show CDR1 as LNHNV and CDR2 as YYDKDF (reference sequence). With V trimmed by 5 bases and J by 2 bases, 6 bases remained unmatched. The CDR3 region is CATSAPGTAYNEQFF. The CDR3, as DNA: TGTGCCACCAGCGCCCCCGGGACAGCCTACAATGAGCAGTTCTTC.